What follows is one T cell receptor beta chain and its context. Its antigen is as yet unknown. This record comes from a study of lymphopenia after photon versus proton radiotherapy. Study-wide points: Under photons, naive T cells and diversity fell while effector/memory populations rose. Survival link was tested only in deceased patients; proton benefit remains a possibility.

CDR3 size: 14 residues. Trimming removed 4 bases from V and 0 bases from J, with 9 bases in between. From germline, CDR1 is LNHDA and CDR2 SQIVND (reference sequence). Produced via immunoSEQ multiplex PCR; TCRdb's table is partial and in-frame only. The sample consists of about 40,000 clones, roughly 86% of them appearing once. The TCR sequence derives from a woman aged 65 to 85 with pancreatic cancer. Some clones in this sample may be carry-over from other donors' samples. Sequencing used peripheral blood, obtained from a patient treated with proton-based radiotherapy. The chain uses TRBV19 and TRBJ1-2, with no clear D. The CDR3 reads CASSNSYTNYGYTF. The CDR3, as DNA: TGTGCCAGTAGTAACAGCTATACTAACTATGGCTACACCTTC.